Listed below are T cell receptor beta chains from one sample, sequenced in a study of T cell repertoires in cytomegalovirus infection. TCRdb passed the reads through MiXCR, listing each CDR3 protein once. The sample consists of hundreds of thousands of distinct CDR3 sequences, 30% to 40% of them appearing once. Their specific antigens are unknown. The sample here was cultured PBMCs, taken from culture after CMV antigen stimulation. The receptors stem from a human donor in good health (CMV status not recorded). Some clones in this sample may be carry-over from other donors' samples. Both conserved end residues are part of each CDR3. A D gene is named only where the DNA matches it firmly. Not all rows give a size; the values are once, few, many and, for expanded clones, a class.

len: 14
d_gene: TRBD2
j_gene: TRBJ2-4
abundance: -
v_gene: TRBV29-1
CDR3nt: TGCAGCGTTAGGGCTAGCGGGGCCAAAAACATTCAGTACTTC
CDR3aa: CSVRASGAKNIQYF

len: 15
d_gene: -
j_gene: TRBJ2-1
abundance: -
v_gene: TRBV6-4
CDR3nt: TGTGCCAGCAGTGACGGTCCGGGAGAGGGCGATGAGCAGTTCTTC
CDR3aa: CASSDGPGEGDEQFF

len: 15
d_gene: TRBD1
j_gene: TRBJ1-2
abundance: few
v_gene: TRBV7-9
CDR3nt: TGTGCCAGCAGCTTTTCGACAGGGAAGAACTATGGCTACACCTTC
CDR3aa: CASSFSTGKNYGYTF

len: 14
d_gene: -
j_gene: TRBJ2-1
abundance: few
v_gene: TRBV12-3/TRBV12-4
CDR3nt: TGTGCCAGCAGGCAACAGGGAACCTACAATGAGCAGTTCTTC
CDR3aa: CASRQQGTYNEQFF

len: 13
d_gene: -
j_gene: TRBJ2-5
abundance: -
v_gene: TRBV2
CDR3nt: TGTGCCACTCCCCCGGGGCCACAAGAGACCCAGTACTTC
CDR3aa: CATPPGPQETQYF

len: 16
d_gene: TRBD2
j_gene: TRBJ2-2
abundance: -
v_gene: TRBV11-3
CDR3nt: TGTGCCAGCAGCTCGCAGACTAGCAGCGACACCGGGGAGCTGTTTTTT
CDR3aa: CASSSQTSSDTGELFF

len: 15
d_gene: -
j_gene: TRBJ1-4
abundance: -
v_gene: TRBV12-3/TRBV12-4
CDR3nt: TGTGCCAGCAGGCCCGCGACAGCCCCTAATGAAAAACTGTTTTTT
CDR3aa: CASRPATAPNEKLFF

len: 13
d_gene: -
j_gene: TRBJ1-4
abundance: -
v_gene: TRBV6-5
CDR3nt: TGTGCCAGCAGTTACCTCGATAATGAAAAACTGTTTTTT
CDR3aa: CASSYLDNEKLFF

len: 14
d_gene: TRBD1
j_gene: TRBJ2-2
abundance: -
v_gene: TRBV7-4
CDR3nt: TGTGCCAGCAGCTTTACAGGGGGGTCCGGGGAGCTGTTTTTT
CDR3aa: CASSFTGGSGELFF

len: 13
d_gene: -
j_gene: TRBJ2-5
abundance: -
v_gene: TRBV12-3/TRBV12-4
CDR3nt: TGTGCCAGCAGTTCAAGGACAGAAGAGACCCAGTACTTC
CDR3aa: CASSSRTEETQYF

len: 16
d_gene: -
j_gene: TRBJ1-1
abundance: -
v_gene: TRBV7-3
CDR3nt: TGTGCCAGCAGCTTAAGGTCGGGGGTCATGAACACTGAAGCTTTCTTT
CDR3aa: CASSLRSGVMNTEAFF

len: 11
d_gene: -
j_gene: TRBJ2-1
abundance: -
v_gene: TRBV7-9
CDR3nt: TGTGCCAGCAGCCTTACGGAACCACCGTTCTTC
CDR3aa: CASSLTEPPFF

len: 15
d_gene: -
j_gene: TRBJ2-1
abundance: -
v_gene: TRBV12-3/TRBV12-4
CDR3nt: TGTGCCAGCAGCGCGGGACGGAGCTCCTACAATGAGCAGTTCTTC
CDR3aa: CASSAGRSSYNEQFF

len: 15
d_gene: TRBD2
j_gene: TRBJ2-1
abundance: many
v_gene: TRBV7-2
CDR3nt: TGTGCCAGCAGCTTAGTTCTAGCGGGGGGCAATGAGCAGTTCTTC
CDR3aa: CASSLVLAGGNEQFF

len: 15
d_gene: TRBD2
j_gene: TRBJ2-5
abundance: -
v_gene: TRBV11-3
CDR3nt: TGTGCCAGCAGCTTAGGACTAGCGCTTCAAGAGACCCAGTACTTC
CDR3aa: CASSLGLALQETQYF

len: 16
d_gene: -
j_gene: TRBJ1-3
abundance: -
v_gene: TRBV7-2
CDR3nt: TGTGCCAGCAGCTCGAAACAGGGAAGGGCTGGAAACACCATATATTTT
CDR3aa: CASSSKQGRAGNTIYF

len: 14
d_gene: -
j_gene: TRBJ1-3
abundance: few
v_gene: TRBV6-2/TRBV6-3
CDR3nt: TGTGCCAGCAGCGAAGACCCGAATGGAAACACCATATATTTT
CDR3aa: CASSEDPNGNTIYF

len: 16
d_gene: -
j_gene: TRBJ1-1
abundance: few
v_gene: TRBV6-5
CDR3nt: TGTGCCAGCAGGGCACTCGGAGGGACGATGTACACTGAAGCTTTCTTT
CDR3aa: CASRALGGTMYTEAFF

len: 15
d_gene: TRBD2
j_gene: TRBJ2-1
abundance: -
v_gene: TRBV7-9
CDR3nt: TGTGCCAGCAGCTCCGGGACTAGCGGGGTAGATGAGCAGTTCTTC
CDR3aa: CASSSGTSGVDEQFF

len: 14
d_gene: TRBD2
j_gene: TRBJ2-1
abundance: once
v_gene: TRBV6-6
CDR3nt: TGTGCCAGCAGCGGGGGGACTAGCGTGGAAGAGCAGTTCTTC
CDR3aa: CASSGGTSVEEQFF

len: 14
d_gene: -
j_gene: TRBJ2-2
abundance: -
v_gene: TRBV4-3
CDR3nt: TGCGCCAGCAGCAAGGAGGGGGAGAACGGGGAGCTGTTTTTT
CDR3aa: CASSKEGENGELFF

len: 14
d_gene: -
j_gene: TRBJ1-1
abundance: many
v_gene: TRBV7-8
CDR3nt: TGTGCCAGCAGCTTACAGGGGATGAACACTGAAGCTTTCTTT
CDR3aa: CASSLQGMNTEAFF

len: 17
d_gene: -
j_gene: TRBJ2-1
abundance: many
v_gene: TRBV6-5
CDR3nt: TGTGCCAGCAGTTACTCAGAGCGGCCGAGCTCCTACAATGAGCAGTTCTTC
CDR3aa: CASSYSERPSSYNEQFF

len: 16
d_gene: TRBD2
j_gene: TRBJ2-5
abundance: -
v_gene: TRBV19
CDR3nt: TGTGCCAGTAGTATCTTGCTAGCGGGAGGTGCTGAGACCCAGTACTTC
CDR3aa: CASSILLAGGAETQYF

len: 16
d_gene: -
j_gene: TRBJ1-3
abundance: -
v_gene: TRBV4-1
CDR3nt: TGCGCCAGCAGCCCAGGTCATACGGGCTCTGGAAACACCATATATTTT
CDR3aa: CASSPGHTGSGNTIYF

len: 15
d_gene: TRBD2
j_gene: TRBJ2-1
abundance: -
v_gene: TRBV7-8
CDR3nt: TGTGCCAGCAGCTCGACTAGCGGGAGGTACAATGAGAAGTTCTTC
CDR3aa: CASSSTSGRYNEKFF

len: 16
d_gene: TRBD1
j_gene: TRBJ1-1
abundance: -
v_gene: TRBV12-3/TRBV12-4
CDR3nt: TGTGCCAGCAGTTTTGGGGGGACAGGGCGGTTCACTGAAGCTTTCTTT
CDR3aa: CASSFGGTGRFTEAFF

len: 15
d_gene: -
j_gene: TRBJ1-2
abundance: many
v_gene: TRBV7-2
CDR3nt: TGTGCCAGCAGCACCAGCCCAACAGCTAACTATGGCTACACCTTC
CDR3aa: CASSTSPTANYGYTF

len: 12
d_gene: -
j_gene: TRBJ2-5
abundance: many
v_gene: TRBV7-9
CDR3nt: TGTGCCAGCAGCCAACACCAAGAGACCCAGTACTTC
CDR3aa: CASSQHQETQYF

len: 14
d_gene: -
j_gene: TRBJ1-1
abundance: many
v_gene: TRBV5-4
CDR3nt: TGTGCCAGCAGCTTGGGCTTGTCGGGCACTGAAGCTTTCTTT
CDR3aa: CASSLGLSGTEAFF